The next 18 T cell receptor beta chains were all read from a single sample in a study of patients and donors after allogeneic stem cell transplantation. Each CDR3 protein is one row after TCRdb ran MiXCR on the RT-PCR reads. The data contain some 960,000 distinct CDR3 sequences, around 17% of them seen just once; the ten biggest clones take up under 6.5%. The sequenced material came from blood, either unsorted or a sorted T cell fraction (not recorded which). These receptors all come from a human donor who was either an allogeneic HSCT recipient or a stem cell or donor lymphocyte infusion donor (not recorded which). It is not recorded whose cells these are; they may come from a transplant donor.

CDR3 in DNA: TGTGCCAGCAGCGCCGATTCTGGTACAGATACGCAGTATTTT. Protein product: CASSADSGTDTQYF. This chain connects TRBV6-4 to TRBJ2-3; D unclear. This CDR3 spans 14 amino acids. The ends were cut back, 6 bases at V and 3 bases at J, with 13 bases in the middle. From germline, CDR1 is MRHNA and CDR2 SNTAGT.

This clonotype was recorded a few times. This chain connects TRBV20-1 to TRBJ1-2; the match to TRBD1 covers 7 bases. Germline lookup yields CDR1 DFQATT and CDR2 SNEGSKA (reference sequence). There are 12 residues in the CDR3. The V and J ends lost 8 bases and 0 bases, in that order; junction bases with no gene match: 3. In DNA, the CDR3 is TGCAGTTCAGGACAGGCTAACTATGGCTACACCTTC. Residues: CSSGQANYGYTF.

This clonotype was counted ten times or more. CDR3 protein: CASSFGQGNLGYTF. The CDR3 DNA reads TGTGCCAGCAGTTTTGGACAGGGGAATTTGGGCTACACCTTC. The chain combines TRBV6-5 with TRBJ1-2, with TRBD1 matching 9 bases. The CDR3 is 14 amino acids. Germline CDR1 and CDR2: MNHEY and SVGAGI. Trimming cost V 4 bases and J 8 bases; bases outside gene matches: 8.

The sample holds a few counts of this clonotype. The V and J genes are TRBV5-1 and TRBJ2-2; D is uncertain. Trimming stripped 0 bases from V and 5 bases from J, with 17 bases between. This CDR3 contains 17 residues. The germline V gene has CDR1 SGHRS and CDR2 YFSETQ. In nucleotides, the CDR3 is TGCGCCAGCAGCTTGGGCCTTGGGTTAACCGTTACCGGGGAGCTGTTTTTT. It codes for CASSLGLGLTVTGELFF. The full variable domain, in which reference TRBV5-1 and TRBJ2-2 provide the parts outside the CDR3, is KAGVTQTPRYLIKTRGQQVTLSCSPISGHRSVSWYQQTPGQGLQFLFEYFSETQRNKGNFPGRFSGRQFSNSRSEMNVSTLELGDSALYLCASSLGLGLTVTGELFFGEGSRLTVL.

This clonotype occurred many times. J is TRBJ2-7 and V is TRBV4-2, with 9 bases aligning to TRBD2. The germline CDR1 and CDR2 sequences are LGHNA and YNFKEQ. This CDR3 comprises 14 residues. With 3 bases clipped from V and 2 bases from J, the junction kept 2 bases outside the gene matches. Here the CDR3 reads CASSQASGTYEQYF. In DNA form, the CDR3 reads TGTGCCAGCAGCCAGGCTAGCGGGACCTACGAGCAGTACTTC.

This chain links TRBV20-1 with TRBJ2-1; TRBD1 or TRBD2 may be the D gene (7 bases each). This CDR3 has 14 residues. The germline gives CDR1 DFQATT, CDR2 SNEGSKA (reference sequence). V lost 5 bases and J lost 8, with 19 bases in between. DNA for the CDR3: TGCAGTGCTCCAAGGGGGCGGGAGTCATATGAGCAGTTCTTC. It codes for CSAPRGRESYEQFF.

On this clonotype itself: One junction end disagrees with the germline gene, perhaps due to a read error. The gene calls are TRBV29-1 and TRBJ2-1; 9 nucleotides align to TRBD1. The germline gives CDR1 SQVTM, CDR2 ANQGSEA. The CDR3 runs 14 residues. CDR3 residues: CSVEGGQGFIEQFF. The CDR3 nucleotides are TGCAGCGTCGAAGGGGGACAGGGTTTTATTGAGCAGTTCTTC.

The gene calls are TRBV27 and TRBJ2-7; TRBD1 matches 7 bases. The germline CDR1 and CDR2 sequences are MNHEY and SMNVEV (reference sequence). CDR3 size: 16 residues. The J segment lost 0 bases and the V segment lost 6 bases, leaving 11 bases of the junction unmatched. The DNA for the CDR3 is TGTGCCAGCAGCGAAACTGGGGACAGAAGCTCCTACGAGCAGTACTTC. Translated: CASSETGDRSSYEQYF.

This clonotype was detected ten times or more. V is TRBV12-3 or TRBV12-4 and J is TRBJ1-2; 7 bases are a match to TRBD1. The CDR3 has 14 residues. After removal of 4 bases from V and 5 bases from J, the junction contained 7 bases not matched to a gene. CDR3 in amino acids: CASSSPGQLYGYTF. The CDR3 DNA sequence: TGTGCCAGCAGTTCGCCGGGACAGCTATATGGCTACACCTTC.

Many counts were recorded for this clonotype. V is TRBV29-1 and J is TRBJ2-7; no firm D call. This CDR3 is 12 amino acids long. The germline V gene has CDR1 SQVTM and CDR2 ANQGSEA. V lost 4 bases and J lost 3, with 10 bases in between. The CDR3 nucleotides are TGCAGCGTTGTAGGGCAGAGCTACGAGCAGTACTTC. Translated: CSVVGQSYEQYF.

The chain employs TRBV27 and TRBJ2-2; 7 nucleotides align to TRBD2. The CDR3 consists of 15 residues. J was trimmed by 5 bases and V by 3 bases; bases with no gene match: 6. CDR1 is MNHEY, CDR2 SMNVEV, per germline (reference sequence). The CDR3 loop reads CASSFWTRGTGELFF. CDR3 sequence (DNA): TGTGCCAGCAGTTTTTGGACTAGAGGGACCGGGGAGCTGTTTTTT.

This clonotype was recorded at least ten times. This sequence joins TRBV4-1 and TRBJ1-1; 7 nucleotides match TRBD1. The CDR3 runs to 15 residues. Per the germline V gene, CDR1 is MGHRA and CDR2 is YSYEKL. The J segment lost 1 base and the V segment lost 4 bases, leaving 6 bases of the junction unmatched. The CDR3 spells CASSPADRENTEAFF. For the CDR3, the DNA is TGCGCCAGCAGCCCGGCTGACAGGGAGAACACTGAAGCTTTCTTT.

This clonotype was counted a few times. The chain is built from TRBV6-1 and TRBJ1-6, with a possible D match to TRBD1 (5 bases). CDR1 is MNHNS and CDR2 is SASEGT in the germline V gene. V lost 4 bases and J lost 10, with 17 bases in between. CDR3 length: 15 residues. CDR3: CASSVLILTVSPLHF. The CDR3 region has the DNA TGTGCCAGCAGTGTTCTCATTCTGACAGTATCACCCCTCCACTTT.

V and J are TRBV7-3 and TRBJ2-5; 9 bases match TRBD2. Germline V CDR1 and CDR2: SGHTA, FQGTGA. The trim removed 5 bases at V and 5 bases at J, leaving 3 bases unmatched. The CDR3 totals 13 residues. The chain's CDR3 is CASSRGGAETQYF. DNA of the CDR3: TGTGCCAGCAGCCGCGGGGGGGCGGAGACCCAGTACTTC.

The CDR3 sequence: CASSLGPDNSPLHF. DNA of the CDR3: TGTGCCAGCAGCTTAGGTCCAGATAATTCACCCCTCCACTTT. This chain connects TRBV7-9 to TRBJ1-6; no clear D gene. V was shortened by 1 base and J by 5 bases, with 6 bases between the two germline ends. Germline CDR1 reads SEHNR; CDR2 reads FQNEAQ (reference sequence). The length of the CDR3 is 14 residues.

In this sample, this clonotype turned up a few times. The chain recombines TRBV3-1 with TRBJ1-1; 8 nucleotides line up with TRBD1. This CDR3 comprises 14 residues. Germline CDR1 LGHDT, CDR2 YNNKEL (reference sequence). V was pared by 3 bases and J by 6 bases, with 6 bases of the junction left unmatched. This chain's CDR3 is CASSHLGQGSEAFF. CDR3 sequence (DNA): TGTGCCAGCAGCCACCTCGGACAGGGCTCTGAAGCTTTCTTT.

The rearrangement uses TRBV14 and TRBJ2-3, with D perhaps being TRBD1 or TRBD2 (5 bases each). The CDR3 spans 13 residues. Germline lookup yields CDR1 SGHDN and CDR2 FVKESK. With 1 base removed from V and 13 bases from J, the gap between germline ends came to 15 bases. Here the CDR3 reads CASSQVPGATEYF. The CDR3 DNA follows: TGTGCCAGCAGCCAAGTTCCCGGGGCCACCGAGTATTTT. Full variable domain (rest looked up from reference TRBV14 and TRBJ2-3): EAGVTQFPSHSVIEKGQTVTLRCDPISGHDNLYWYRRVMGKEIKFLLHFVKESKQDESGMPNNRFLAERTGGTYSTLKVQPAELEDSGVYFCASSQVPGATEYFGPGTRLTVL.

The table lists this clonotype with a few counts. The V and J genes are TRBV5-6 and TRBJ2-7; TRBD2 agrees at 11 bases. The CDR3 is 15 residues long. Looked up from germline, CDR1 is SGHDT and CDR2 is YYEEEE. The trim removed 4 bases at V and 2 bases at J, leaving 5 bases unmatched. The CDR3 bases are TGTGCCAGCAGCACGACTAGCGGGATAACCTACGAGCAGTACTTC. Protein product: CASSTTSGITYEQYF.